This T cell receptor beta chain was sequenced in a study of CD8 T cells in Susac syndrome. In blood CD8+ and CD4+ T cells, TCR beta underwent sequencing. The CDR3 spans 15 residues. Germline assignment: CDR1 SQVTM and CDR2 ANQGSEA. V was pared by 1 base and J by 6 bases, with 16 bases between. A quantity of about 0.5 to 1 ug RNA underwent reverse transcription using random hexamers. Each CDR3 protein gets one entry after TCRdb re-called the immunoSEQ multiplex PCR reads with MiXCR. The sample comprises more than 150,000 distinct CDR3 sequences, nearly 97% of which are singletons, and 0.13% to 0.15% rests with the top ten.

The source material was CD8+ T cells from PBMCs. This sequence joins TRBV29-1 and TRBJ2-1; D is unresolved. This receptor was obtained from a human donor with multiple sclerosis. The CDR3 loop is CSVEVPPLGLNEQFF. In DNA form, the CDR3 reads TGCAGCGTTGAAGTCCCCCCCCTAGGGCTCAATGAGCAGTTCTTC.